These 26 T cell receptor beta chains share one sample of origin, sequenced in a study of CD8+CD57+ T cells in acquired aplastic anemia. CDR3 and TCR beta VDJ profiling relied on a genomic DNA template. One entry per CDR3 protein, called by TCRdb with MiXCR from the reads. The data show 310,000 or so distinct CDR3 sequences, approximately 57% seen once. All patients picked for sequencing had shown, by flow cytometry, an expansion of CD8+CD57+ cells. The sequenced sample was sorted CD4+, CD8+, or CD8+CD57+ T cells (not recorded which) from PBMCs. These TCRs come from a human donor with aplastic anemia.

V gene TRBV4-3 combines with J gene TRBJ1-2; D is perhaps TRBD1 (6 bases). Germline V CDR1 and CDR2: LGHNA, YSLEER. V was pared by 3 bases and J by 3 bases, with 17 bases between. CDR3 size: 16 residues. The DNA of the CDR3 is TGCGCCAGCAGCCACTGGGCTAGGACAGAAGACTATGGCTACACCTTC. This gives the protein CASSHWARTEDYGYTF.

Turning to this clonotype: This may be a read error: a much more frequent sequence differs by one nucleotide. This chain uses TRBV9 with TRBJ2-2, with D possibly TRBD2 on 6 matching bases. Per germline, CDR1 SGDLS and CDR2 YYNGEE. The CDR3 loop spans 13 amino acids. V dropped 4 bases and J dropped 7 bases, with 11 bases sitting between them. CDR3 bases: TGTGCCAGCAGCCCGGGAGCCCACGGGGAGCTGTTTTTT. Translation gives CASSPGAHGELFF.

The J gene is TRBJ2-7, the V gene TRBV13; 9 nucleotides match TRBD2. V lost 0 bases to trimming and J lost 2 bases; unmatched junction nucleotides: 2. There are 15 residues in the CDR3. Germline CDR1 PRHDT, CDR2 FYEKMQ (reference sequence). The CDR3 sequence is CASSLGRGGPYEQYF. The CDR3 DNA reads as TGTGCCAGCAGCTTAGGGCGGGGGGGCCCCTACGAGCAGTACTTC. The variable domain in full, completed from reference TRBV13 and TRBJ2-7, reads AAGVIQSPRHLIKEKRETATLKCYPIPRHDTVYWYQQGPGQDPQFLISFYEKMQSDKGSIPDRFSAQQFSDYHSELNMSSLELGDSALYFCASSLGRGGPYEQYFGPGTRLTVT.

The chain joins TRBV6-1 to TRBJ2-7; possibly TRBD2 for D (5 bases). With 7 bases removed from V and 2 bases from J, the gap between germline ends came to 18 bases. CDR3 length: 15 amino acids. CDR1 and CDR2 (germline): MNHNS, SASEGT. The CDR3 DNA reads as TGTGCCAGCAAGGAGGTGGGCTCCCGGGCCTACGAGCAGTACTTC. It yields the protein CASKEVGSRAYEQYF.

This clonotype was detected ten times or more. The chain carries TRBV6-1 and TRBJ2-5; 11 bases fit TRBD2. Germline V lookup: CDR1 MNHNS, CDR2 SASEGT. CDR3 length: 16 residues. V dropped 5 bases and J dropped 4; count of bases not matched to a gene: 9. The CDR3 sequence is CASSYIAGGTGETQYF. CDR3 sequence (DNA): TGTGCCAGCAGTTATATAGCGGGAGGGACGGGAGAGACCCAGTACTTC.

This chain uses TRBV25-1 with TRBJ2-1; the match to TRBD2 covers 8 bases. CDR3 length: 14 amino acids. CDR1 MGHDK and CDR2 SYGVNS come from the germline V gene. V lost 9 bases and J lost 6; bases outside the gene matches: 10. CDR3 DNA sequence: TGTGCCAGGACCCGGGTAGCGGGATTCAATGAGCAGTTCTTC. It specifies CARTRVAGFNEQFF.

This clonotype was observed many times. The chain recombines TRBV11-2 with TRBJ1-1; D is ambiguous. The CDR3 extends over 15 amino acids. Germline V CDR1 and CDR2: SGHAT, FQNNGV. The V and J ends lost 1 base and 0 bases respectively, with 9 bases between them. This CDR3 reads CASSLGMGMNTEAFF. The CDR3 DNA reads TGTGCCAGCAGCTTAGGCATGGGGATGAACACTGAAGCTTTCTTT.

This clonotype was counted between two and nine times. In nucleotides, the CDR3 is TGTGCCAGCAGTGAGGGTAGCGGGGGACAAGAGACCCAGTACTTC. Encoded protein: CASSEGSGGQETQYF. The chain links TRBV6-4 to TRBJ2-5; 9 positions agree with TRBD2. The CDR3 runs to 15 residues. The trim removed 3 bases at V and 2 bases at J, leaving 4 bases unmatched. Germline V gene data show CDR1 as MRHNA and CDR2 as SNTAGT.

This clonotype was seen a single time. The V call is TRBV2, the J call TRBJ1-2, with no clear D. CDR3 size: 14 residues. Trimming took 6 bases from V and 4 from J, leaving 15 bases between them. Germline V gene sequence: CDR1 SNHLY, CDR2 FYNNEI. CDR3 in DNA: TGTGCCAGCAGCCAGGCCTCTGCACTCTATGGCTACACCTTC. It encodes CASSQASALYGYTF.

This chain joins TRBV7-3 and TRBJ1-2; 8 nucleotides line up with TRBD1. Unmatched junction bases numbered 6, after V lost 2 bases and J lost 7 bases. The CDR3 contains 14 residues. CDR1 and CDR2 from the germline V gene are SGHTA and FQGTGA. CDR3 sequence reads: CASSLGQGIFGYTF. CDR3 DNA sequence: TGTGCCAGCAGCTTAGGACAGGGTATCTTTGGCTACACCTTC.

This clonotype appeared many times. The chain couples TRBV3-1 to TRBJ1-2; D unresolved. Germline V CDR1 and CDR2: LGHDT, YNNKEL (reference sequence). V lost 0 bases to trimming and J lost 8 bases, with 7 bases between them. The CDR3 spans 12 residues. The CDR3 loop is CASSQDIGGYTF. The CDR3 DNA reads TGTGCCAGCAGCCAAGATATTGGGGGCTACACCTTC.

As regards this clonotype: This sequence may be a read error, since a much larger clone differs from it by one base. The chain couples TRBV9 to TRBJ2-5; 9 nucleotides agree with TRBD2. The CDR3 spans 17 residues. Germline lookup yields CDR1 SGDLS and CDR2 YYNGEE. The V gene end was trimmed by 0 bases and the J gene end by 6 bases; junction bases not matched to a gene: 12. CDR3 protein: CASSVVGAGGGEKTQYF. CDR3 sequence (DNA): TGTGCCAGCAGCGTAGTTGGGGCGGGGGGGGGGGAGAAGACCCAGTACTTC.

Only a few counts were recorded for this clonotype. The CDR3 is CASRTGNRGYTF. The DNA of the CDR3 is TGTGCCAGCAGAACAGGGAATCGTGGCTACACCTTC. This sequence joins TRBV25-1 and TRBJ1-2; a possible D gene is TRBD1 (6 bases). This CDR3 comprises 12 residues. Trimming pared 6 bases from V and 7 bases from J, leaving 12 bases between. Germline loops: CDR1 MGHDK, CDR2 SYGVNS.

The chain employs TRBV7-2 and TRBJ2-1; 16 bases agree with TRBD2. CDR1 SGHTA and CDR2 FQGNSA come from the germline V gene. J lost 14 bases, V lost 5 bases, and 6 bases had no gene match. The CDR3 totals 14 residues. CDR3: CASSKGLAGGPEFF. In nucleotides, the CDR3 is TGTGCCAGCAGCAAGGGACTAGCGGGGGGGCCGGAGTTCTTC. The variable domain in full, with the rest retrieved from reference TRBV7-2 and TRBJ2-1, is GAGVSQSPSNKVTEKGKDVELRCDPISGHTALYWYRQSLGQGLEFLIYFQGNSAPDKSGLPSDRFSAERTGGSVSTLTIQRTQQEDSAVYLCASSKGLAGGPEFFGPGTRLTVL.

V and J are TRBV7-9 and TRBJ2-5; a possible D gene is TRBD2 (6 bases). CDR1 is SEHNR, CDR2 FQNEAQ, per germline (reference sequence). V lost 5 bases, J lost 5 bases, and 18 bases lay in between. The CDR3 spans 15 residues. The CDR3 region is CASSPTRGWDETQYF. The CDR3, as DNA: TGTGCCAGCAGCCCAACCCGGGGGTGGGACGAGACCCAGTACTTC.

This clonotype was detected ten times or more. The junction does not match germline at one end; this may be a read error. The chain carries TRBV20-1 and TRBJ2-3; D uncertain. This CDR3 region has 14 residues. Germline lookup yields CDR1 DFQATT and CDR2 SNEGSKA (reference sequence). The CDR3 loop reads CSARGWANTDTQYF. The CDR3 DNA reads TGCAGTGCGAGAGGATGGGCGAACACAGATACGCAGTATTTT.

The V call is TRBV5-5, the J call TRBJ2-7, with 13 nucleotides matching TRBD2. The J segment lost 7 bases and the V segment lost 1 base, leaving 5 bases of the junction unmatched. CDR1 SGHKS and CDR2 YYEKEE come from the germline V gene (reference sequence). This CDR3 is built from 15 residues. CDR3 protein: CASSLTSGGAGEQYF. CDR3 nucleotides: TGTGCCAGCAGCTTGACTAGCGGGGGGGCGGGAGAGCAGTACTTC.

The J gene is TRBJ2-3, the V gene TRBV2, with 12 bases lining up with TRBD2. This CDR3 comprises 16 residues. Trimming at V came to 4 bases and at J to 6 bases, leaving 8 bases not matched to a gene. Germline V gives CDR1 SNHLY, CDR2 FYNNEI. CDR3 bases: TGTGCCAGCAGTGGGACTAGCGGGGTTACGATTGATACGCAGTATTTT. As protein: CASSGTSGVTIDTQYF.

The chain has TRBV10-3 and TRBJ2-3; possibly TRBD2 for D (5 bases). V was shortened by 4 bases and J by 2 bases, with 16 bases between the two germline ends. The CDR3 runs 16 residues. Germline V gives CDR1 ENHRY, CDR2 SYGVKD. CDR3 protein: CAISARETMVTDTQYF. In DNA, the CDR3 is TGTGCCATCAGTGCCCGGGAAACCATGGTCACAGATACGCAGTATTTT.

This clonotype was observed once. A junction end diverges from the germline sequence, so it may reflect a read error. The rearrangement joins TRBV20-1 to TRBJ1-2; D remains unclear. CDR1 is DFQATT and CDR2 is SNEGSKA in the germline V gene (reference sequence). This CDR3 is built from 14 residues. The CDR3, as DNA: TGCAGTGCTACCCCGTTTGGGATGGACTATGGCTACGCCTTC. Its translation: CSATPFGMDYGYAF.

A remark on this clonotype: This may arise from a read error, as a much more abundant clone is one base away. This chain connects TRBV18 to TRBJ2-5, with 8 bases fitting TRBD1. The CDR3 totals 15 residues. Looked up from germline, CDR1 is KGHSH and CDR2 is LQKENI. The chain's CDR3 is CASSPGLGQGPEQDF. The CDR3 DNA reads as TGTGCCAGCTCACCAGGGTTAGGACAGGGTCCCGAGCAGGACTTC.

In this sample, this clonotype turned up once. The chain is built from TRBV7-2 and TRBJ2-1; 8 bases agree with TRBD2. The CDR3 is 15 residues long. The V and J ends lost 3 bases and 8 bases, in that order; junction bases with no gene match: 9. Per germline, CDR1 SGHTA and CDR2 FQGNSA. Here the CDR3 reads CASSLTGGPSDEQFF. The CDR3 bases are TGTGCCAGCAGCTTGACGGGAGGGCCGTCCGATGAGCAGTTCTTC.

This chain uses TRBV24-1 with TRBJ2-3; no clear D. With 4 bases removed from V and 8 bases from J, the gap between germline ends came to 9 bases. The CDR3 sequence is 12 residues long. CDR1 is KGHDR and CDR2 is SFDVKD in the germline V gene. As DNA, the CDR3 is TGTGCCACCAGTGACCGACGGCGTACGCAGTATTTT. It codes for CATSDRRRTQYF.

CDR3 amino acids: CAISDTRDSYGYTF. CDR3 sequence (DNA): TGTGCCATCAGTGACACCCGGGACAGCTATGGCTACACCTTC. The rearrangement links TRBV10-3 to TRBJ1-2; 7 bases are a match to TRBD1. Germline loops: CDR1 ENHRY, CDR2 SYGVKD. J gave up 4 bases and V 3 bases, and 5 bases lay outside the gene matches. CDR3 length equals 14 residues.

The CDR3 DNA is TGTGCCAGCAGCCAAGGGGACAGAAAAACAGATACGCAGTATTTT. It is translated as CASSQGDRKTDTQYF. The V call is TRBV2, the J call TRBJ2-3, with 7 bases fitting TRBD1. This CDR3 has 15 residues. The junction had 9 bases not matched to a gene; V was cut back by 6 bases and J by 3 bases. The germline V gene encodes CDR1 SNHLY and CDR2 FYNNEI.

The rearrangement joins TRBV19 to TRBJ1-2, with TRBD1 as a possible D gene (5 bases). The CDR3 covers 13 residues. The V end lost 6 bases, the J end lost 3 bases, and 11 bases lay between the germline ends. Germline V gives CDR1 LNHDA, CDR2 SQIVND (reference sequence). The CDR3 DNA reads as TGTGCCAGTAGAAAACAGGTGGACTATGGCTACACCTTC. It encodes CASRKQVDYGYTF.